The present T cell receptor beta chain was sequenced within a study of control samples from healthy donors and cancer patients (dated by TCRdb to about 2020). Library prep was done by the immunoSEQ multiplex PCR assay. TCRdb carries this immuneACCESS record with in-frame sequences only. Its versions omit some clonotypes, under half of them owing to an unresolved V gene in the studies checked, with the rest unexplained. The sample table shows some 120,000 clones, and roughly 91% are seen once. 2% to 2.5% of the sample is in the top ten clones. As regards this clone: It has no known antigen specificity. The record has no base qualities; no much larger clone is one base away.

The CDR3 goes from the cysteine to the phenylalanine over 15 residues. The only DNA kept is the CDR3, 45 bases in frame from the first base. Trimming removed 4 bases from V and 3 bases from J; the gene matches leave 5 bases unexplained. As encoded in the germline V gene (reference sequence), CDR1 is LGHDT while CDR2 is YNNKEL. The sequence derives from a woman in her seventies in good health. The sequenced sample was blood. The chain uses TRBV3-1 (or the pseudogene TRBV3-2) and TRBJ2-1, and TRBD1 matches 8 of the central bases. This receptor carries the CDR3 CASSLDTGGYNEQFF. The nucleotides read TGTGCCAGCAGCCTTGATACAGGGGGCTACAATGAGCAGTTCTTC.